The 23 T cell receptor beta chains in this list originate from one sample, sequenced in a study of cytomegalovirus exposure and HLA in healthy donors. Researchers ran the PCR with 60 Vbeta and 13 Jbeta primers. Only in-frame clones appear in the TCRdb table, and some are missing; sequencing was by immunoSEQ multiplex PCR. Seen here are around 140,000 clones, roughly 9.7% observed once, and the top ten hold less than 2%. The specimen sequenced was PBMCs. Receptors originate from a man aged 50-60 years in good health and CMV-seronegative.

The chain recombines TRBV28 with TRBJ2-7; D not certain. Germline V gene data show CDR1 as MDHEN and CDR2 as SYDVKM. The CDR3 is 11 residues long. The germline V and J ends were trimmed by 1 base and 6 bases, with 4 bases remaining between them. The CDR3 protein is CASSLFLEQYF. The CDR3, as DNA: TGTGCCAGCAGTTTATTTCTCGAGCAGTACTTC.

The table lists this clone with a few counts. The chain couples TRBV7-3 to TRBJ2-2; TRBD2 aligns across 10 bases. The V gene's germline CDR1 is SGHTA and CDR2 FQGTGA. V shed 0 bases, J shed 5 bases, and the junction held 3 bases outside the gene matches. This CDR3 contains 16 residues. The CDR3 sequence: CASSLTVAGGTGELFF. DNA of the CDR3: TGTGCCAGCAGCTTAACGGTAGCGGGAGGAACCGGGGAGCTGTTTTTT.

J is TRBJ2-3 and V is TRBV11-2; the match to TRBD2 covers 7 bases. This CDR3 comprises 15 residues. The V gene end was trimmed by 5 bases and the J gene end by 0 bases; junction bases not matched to a gene: 5. CDR1 SGHAT and CDR2 FQNNGV come from the germline V gene. The DNA of the CDR3 is TGTGCCAGCAGCCCGACTAGCACCAGCACAGATACGCAGTATTTT. Its protein is CASSPTSTSTDTQYF.

V gene TRBV7-2 combines with J gene TRBJ1-1; tentative D call: TRBD1 (5 bases). Germline assignment: CDR1 SGHTA and CDR2 FQGNSA. V shed 0 bases and J shed 0 bases, with 8 bases lying between them. The CDR3 has 15 amino acids. CDR3 DNA: TGTGCCAGCAGCTTAGCGGGGGGGTTGAACACTGAAGCTTTCTTT. This sequence encodes CASSLAGGLNTEAFF.

This clone appeared a few times. The DNA of the CDR3 is TGTGCCAGCAGTCCCACGCGGGGATCCTACAATGAGCAGTTCTTC. Translated: CASSPTRGSYNEQFF. The chain couples TRBV6-6 to TRBJ2-1, with D possibly TRBD2 on 6 matching bases. Germline V gives CDR1 MNHNY, CDR2 SVGAGI (reference sequence). V was shortened by 5 bases and J by 1 base, with 12 bases between the two germline ends. The length of the CDR3 is 15 residues.

This clone was detected only a few times. The chain's CDR3 is CASSSGLEGPYNEQFF. CDR3 DNA: TGTGCCAGTAGTAGTGGGCTGGAGGGCCCCTACAATGAGCAGTTCTTC. The rearrangement joins TRBV19 to TRBJ2-1; maybe TRBD2 (6 bases). Germline V gives CDR1 LNHDA, CDR2 SQIVND (reference sequence). The CDR3 covers 16 residues. Trimming removed 4 bases at V and 2 bases at J, with 15 bases between.

In its sample, this clone was seen a few times. This chain joins TRBV19 and TRBJ1-5, with TRBD1 matching 12 bases. V shed 10 bases, J shed 6 bases, and the junction held 10 bases outside the gene matches. Germline-derived CDR1 and CDR2 are LNHDA and SQIVND (reference sequence). CDR3 length equals 15 residues. CDR3 amino acids: CATKVGTGGVQPQHF. DNA for the CDR3: TGTGCCACCAAAGTGGGGACAGGGGGCGTTCAGCCCCAGCATTTT.

This clone has just a few counts. The rearrangement links TRBV7-9 to TRBJ2-1; 7 bases are shared with TRBD1. V shed 2 bases, J shed 7 bases, and the junction held 14 bases outside the gene matches. The CDR3 runs 17 residues. The germline V gene encodes CDR1 SEHNR and CDR2 FQNEAQ (reference sequence). Here the CDR3 reads CASSLRQGTGSGNEQFF. In DNA form, the CDR3 reads TGTGCCAGCAGCTTACGACAGGGCACGGGGTCCGGGAATGAGCAGTTCTTC. Full variable domain (missing parts from reference TRBV7-9 and TRBJ2-1): DTGVSQNPRHKITKRGQNVTFRCDPISEHNRLYWYRQTLGQGPEFLTYFQNEAQLEKSRLLSDRFSAERPKGSFSTLEIQRTEQGDSAMYLCASSLRQGTGSGNEQFFGPGTRLTVL.

V gene TRBV7-9 combines with J gene TRBJ2-1, with D perhaps matching TRBD1 (5 bases). Germline V lookup: CDR1 SEHNR, CDR2 FQNEAQ (reference sequence). V was clipped by 1 base and J by 7 bases, with 14 bases between them. This CDR3 region has 15 residues. CDR3 sequence: CASSLGDSRLNEQFF. Here the CDR3 DNA reads TGTGCCAGCAGCTTAGGAGACAGCCGCCTAAATGAGCAGTTCTTC.

The V and J genes are TRBV7-2 and TRBJ2-1; TRBD2 matches at 7 bases. With V trimmed by 0 bases and J by 2 bases, 7 bases remained unmatched. Germline V lookup: CDR1 SGHTA, CDR2 FQGNSA. CDR3 length equals 17 residues. CDR3 sequence: CASSLAGGPVAYNEQFF. In DNA form, the CDR3 reads TGTGCCAGCAGCTTAGCGGGAGGGCCTGTCGCCTACAATGAGCAGTTCTTC.

As for this clone: The sample carries other DNA sequences with the same CDR3. V gene TRBV19 combines with J gene TRBJ1-1; maybe TRBD1 (5 bases). With 5 bases removed from V and 4 bases from J, the gap between germline ends came to 14 bases. CDR1 is LNHDA, CDR2 SQIVND, per germline (reference sequence). CDR3 size: 14 residues. The CDR3 DNA is TGTGCCAGTAGTGCCGGGAGGGGAGGCACTGAAGCTTTCTTT. Residues: CASSAGRGGTEAFF.

This chain links TRBV12-5 with TRBJ2-3, with D unresolved. CDR3 length: 15 amino acids. V shed 0 bases and J shed 4 bases, with 11 bases lying between them. Germline V gene lookup returns CDR1 LGHNT and CDR2 FRNRAP. The CDR3 here is CASGLVRLTSDTQYF. In DNA form, the CDR3 reads TGTGCTAGTGGTTTGGTAAGGTTGACTTCAGATACGCAGTATTTT.

V usage is TRBV6-1 and J usage is TRBJ2-2; 10 bases match TRBD2. The germline V gene encodes CDR1 MNHNS and CDR2 SASEGT. Trimming cost V 7 bases and J 4 bases; bases outside gene matches: 6. The CDR3 is 15 amino acids. The CDR3 DNA sequence: TGTGCCAGCACTGGACTAGCGGCGTCCACCGGGGAGCTGTTTTTT. Translated: CASTGLAASTGELFF.

This clone has a handful of counts. The rearrangement links TRBV10-1 to TRBJ2-7, with 8 bases identical to TRBD1. CDR1 is WNHNN, CDR2 SYGVQD, per germline (reference sequence). The V and J ends lost 5 bases and 5 bases, in that order; junction bases with no gene match: 8. The CDR3 is made up of 14 amino acids. This CDR3 reads CASSPGQGWNEQYF. Written as DNA, the CDR3 is TGCGCCAGCAGTCCCGGACAGGGTTGGAACGAGCAGTACTTC.

The CDR3 spells CASTGLAPYEQYF. The CDR3, as DNA: TGTGCCAGCACCGGACTCGCACCCTACGAGCAGTACTTC. This chain links TRBV27 with TRBJ2-7; the D gene is possibly TRBD2 (5 bases). In germline, CDR1 is MNHEY, CDR2 SMNVEV (reference sequence). The CDR3 loop spans 13 amino acids. V lost 7 bases, J lost 2 bases, and 12 bases lay in between.

In its sample, this clone was seen a few times. The CDR3 coding sequence is TGTGCCATCAGTGAACCCGGACAGCCGTCGGGCTATGGCTACACCTTC. This encodes CAISEPGQPSGYGYTF. The chain joins TRBV10-3 to TRBJ1-2; possibly TRBD1 for D (6 bases). Germline CDR1 ENHRY, CDR2 SYGVKD. V lost 3 bases and J 4 bases, leaving 18 bases between the germline ends. The CDR3 is 16 residues long.

The J gene is TRBJ1-1, the V gene TRBV5-1; unclear D gene. The CDR3 consists of 16 residues. V was clipped by 3 bases and J by 0 bases, with 15 bases between them. Germline CDR1 reads SGHRS; CDR2 reads YFSETQ. Here the CDR3 reads CASSSQPTEMNTEAFF. The CDR3, as DNA: TGCGCCAGCAGCTCGCAGCCTACGGAGATGAACACTGAAGCTTTCTTT.

Ten or more counts support this clone. The V gene is TRBV6-1, the J gene TRBJ2-1; TRBD2 matches 13 bases. Germline V gene sequence: CDR1 MNHNS, CDR2 SASEGT. The V gene end was trimmed by 6 bases and the J gene end by 5 bases; junction bases not matched to a gene: 1. This CDR3 contains 14 residues. The CDR3 coding sequence is TGTGCCAGCAGCGGGACTAGCGGGAACAATGAGCAGTTCTTC. Translation: CASSGTSGNNEQFF.

CDR3 bases: TGTGCCAGCAGTGAAGTTGCAGGGGCCGGTGGAAACACCATATATTTT. The encoded protein is CASSEVAGAGGNTIYF. This chain uses TRBV6-1 with TRBJ1-3; TRBD1 is a possible D gene (6 bases). The CDR3 runs 16 residues. CDR1 is MNHNS, CDR2 SASEGT, per germline. V was cut by 1 base and J by 3 bases, with 13 bases left in between.

This clone showed up just a few times. This chain connects TRBV18 to TRBJ2-5; possibly TRBD2 for D (6 bases). This CDR3 is 13 amino acids long. The V gene's germline CDR1 is KGHSH and CDR2 LQKENI. Trimming removed 3 bases at V and 5 bases at J, with 10 bases between. CDR3 coding DNA: TGTGCCAGCTCACCTTCCGGGGGTGAGACCCAGTACTTC. It codes for CASSPSGGETQYF.

The genes are TRBV19 and TRBJ1-3, with D unclear. The germline CDR1 and CDR2 sequences are LNHDA and SQIVND (reference sequence). The CDR3 consists of 15 residues. Between the trimmed V and J ends, which lost 8 bases and 1 base, there was a span of 15 bases. The CDR3 is CASYQVEVSGNTIYF. The CDR3 DNA sequence: TGTGCCAGTTACCAGGTGGAGGTTTCTGGAAACACCATATATTTT.

The chain carries TRBV4-1 and TRBJ1-5; tentatively, D is TRBD1 (6 bases). The germline CDR1 and CDR2 sequences are MGHRA and YSYEKL. The V gene lost 5 bases and the J gene lost 0 bases, with 14 bases spanning the gap. CDR3 size: 16 residues. The CDR3 sequence: CASSARQVDSNQPQHF. The CDR3 region has the DNA TGCGCCAGCAGCGCCCGACAGGTAGATAGCAATCAGCCCCAGCATTTT.

Only a few counts were recorded for this clone. V is TRBV2 and J is TRBJ1-3; D is perhaps TRBD1 (6 bases). Trimming took off 8 bases at V and 3 bases at J, with 14 bases between the two ends. Germline loops: CDR1 SNHLY, CDR2 FYNNEI. The CDR3 contains 14 residues. This CDR3 is CASVFGGSGNTIYF. The CDR3 nucleotides are TGTGCCAGCGTGTTTGGGGGCAGTGGAAACACCATATATTTT. The entire variable domain, with the rest obtained from reference TRBV2 and TRBJ1-3, is as follows: EPEVTQTPSHQVTQMGQEVILRCVPISNHLYFYWYRQILGQKVEFLVSFYNNEISEKSEIFDDQFSVERPDGSNFTLKIRSTKLEDSAMYFCASVFGGSGNTIYFGEGSWLTVV.